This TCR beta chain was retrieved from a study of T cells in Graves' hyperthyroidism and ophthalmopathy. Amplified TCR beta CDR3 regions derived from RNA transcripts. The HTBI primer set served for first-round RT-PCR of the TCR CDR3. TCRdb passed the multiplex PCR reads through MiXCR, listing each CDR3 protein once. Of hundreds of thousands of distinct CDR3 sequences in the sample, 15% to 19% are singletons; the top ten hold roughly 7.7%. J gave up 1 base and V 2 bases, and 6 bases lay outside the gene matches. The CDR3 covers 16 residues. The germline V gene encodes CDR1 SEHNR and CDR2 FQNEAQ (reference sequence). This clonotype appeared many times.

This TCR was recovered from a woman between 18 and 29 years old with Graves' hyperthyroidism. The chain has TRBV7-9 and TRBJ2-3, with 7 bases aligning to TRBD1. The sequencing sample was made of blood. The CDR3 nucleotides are TGTGCCAGCAGCTTAATTCAGGGGACAGGCACAGATACGCAGTATTTT. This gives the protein CASSLIQGTGTDTQYF.